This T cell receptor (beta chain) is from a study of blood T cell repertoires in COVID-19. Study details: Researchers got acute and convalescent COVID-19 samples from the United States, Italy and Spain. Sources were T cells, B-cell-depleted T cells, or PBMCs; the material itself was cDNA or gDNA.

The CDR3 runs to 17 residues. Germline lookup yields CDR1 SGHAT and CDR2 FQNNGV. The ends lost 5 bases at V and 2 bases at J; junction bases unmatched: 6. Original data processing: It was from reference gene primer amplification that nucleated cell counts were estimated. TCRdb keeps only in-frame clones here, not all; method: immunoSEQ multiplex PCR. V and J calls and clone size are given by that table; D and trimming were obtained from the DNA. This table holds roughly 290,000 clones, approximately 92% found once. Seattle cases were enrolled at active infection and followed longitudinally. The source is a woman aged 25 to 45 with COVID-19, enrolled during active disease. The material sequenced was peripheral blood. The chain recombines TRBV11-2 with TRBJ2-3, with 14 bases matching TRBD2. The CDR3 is CASSPGLAGGLTDTQYF. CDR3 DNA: TGTGCCAGCAGCCCCGGACTAGCGGGAGGCCTCACAGATACGCAGTATTTT.